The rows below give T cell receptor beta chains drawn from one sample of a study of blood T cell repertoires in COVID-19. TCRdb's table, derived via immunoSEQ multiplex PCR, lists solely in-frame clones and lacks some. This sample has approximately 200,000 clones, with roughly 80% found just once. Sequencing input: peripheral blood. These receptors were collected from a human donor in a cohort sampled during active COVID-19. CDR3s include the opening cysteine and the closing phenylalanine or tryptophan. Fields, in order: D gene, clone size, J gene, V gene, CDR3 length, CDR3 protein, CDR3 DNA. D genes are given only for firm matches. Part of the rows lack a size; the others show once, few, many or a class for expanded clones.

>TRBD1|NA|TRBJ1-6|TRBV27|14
CASRGTAINSPLHF
TGTGCCAGCAGGGGGACAGCTATTAATTCACCCCTCCACTTT
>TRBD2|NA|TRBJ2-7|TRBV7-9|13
CASSRLSGSREYF
TGTGCCAGCAGCCGCCTTAGCGGGTCCCGGGAGTACTTC
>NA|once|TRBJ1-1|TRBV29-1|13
CSAKRGRVTEAFF
TGCAGCGCCAAGCGGGGGCGCGTCACTGAAGCTTTCTTT
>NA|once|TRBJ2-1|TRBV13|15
CASSLWERSYNEQFF
TGTGCCAGCAGCTTATGGGAGCGGTCCTACAATGAGCAGTTCTTC
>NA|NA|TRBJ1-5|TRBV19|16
CASTGGGGYSNQPQHF
TGTGCCAGTACTGGCGGGGGGGGTTATAGCAATCAGCCCCAGCATTTT
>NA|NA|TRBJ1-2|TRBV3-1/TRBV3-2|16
CASSHPAHLLCHGYTF
TGTGCCAGCAGCCATCCCGCCCACCTACTTTGTCATGGCTACACCTTC
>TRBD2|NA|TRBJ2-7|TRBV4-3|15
CASSRLAGVGHEQYF
TGCGCCAGCAGCCGACTAGCGGGAGTGGGACACGAGCAGTACTTC
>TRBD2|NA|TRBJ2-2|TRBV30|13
CAWTSGKPGELFF
TGTGCCTGGACTAGCGGGAAGCCCGGGGAGCTGTTTTTT
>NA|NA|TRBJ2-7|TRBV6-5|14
CASRRTVNGYEQYF
TGTGCCAGCAGGAGGACAGTAAATGGGTACGAGCAGTACTTC
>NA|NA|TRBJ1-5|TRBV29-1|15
CSVEDAGVGNQPQHF
TGCAGCGTTGAAGATGCCGGGGTTGGCAATCAGCCCCAGCATTTT
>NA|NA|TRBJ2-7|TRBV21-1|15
CASSKQRGFYYEQYF
TGTGCCAGCAGCAAACAACGGGGTTTCTACTACGAGCAGTACTTC
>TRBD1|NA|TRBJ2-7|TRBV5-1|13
CASSARQGTEQYF
TGCGCCAGCAGCGCCCGACAGGGGACCGAGCAGTACTTC
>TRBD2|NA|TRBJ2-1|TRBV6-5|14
CASSNSGRAHEQFF
TGTGCCAGCAGTAATAGCGGGAGAGCGCATGAGCAGTTCTTC
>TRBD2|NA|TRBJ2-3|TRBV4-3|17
CASSQDRTAGVTDTQYF
TGCGCCAGCAGCCAAGATAGAACAGCGGGAGTAACAGATACGCAGTATTTT
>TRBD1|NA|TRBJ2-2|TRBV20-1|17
CSASGTGAGLDTGELFF
TGCAGTGCTAGTGGGACAGGGGCTGGCCTGGACACCGGGGAGCTGTTTTTT
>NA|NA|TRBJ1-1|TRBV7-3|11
CASSPQGEAFF
TGTGCCAGCAGCCCGCAGGGTGAAGCTTTCTTT
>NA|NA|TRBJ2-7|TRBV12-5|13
CASGFNTGFEQYF
TGTGCTAGTGGTTTCAACACAGGGTTCGAGCAGTACTTC
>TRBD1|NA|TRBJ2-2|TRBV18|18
CASSPFWTGQGNTGELFF
TGTGCCAGCTCACCATTCTGGACGGGACAGGGGAACACCGGGGAGCTGTTTTTT
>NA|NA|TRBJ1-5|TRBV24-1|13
CATRGGNNQPQHF
TGTGCCACCAGGGGAGGGAACAATCAGCCCCAGCATTTT
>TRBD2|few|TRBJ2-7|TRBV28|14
CASSISSGSHEQYF
TGTGCCAGCAGTATTTCTAGCGGGAGCCACGAGCAGTACTTC
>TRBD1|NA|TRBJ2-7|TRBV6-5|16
CASSYSRTGVTYEQYF
TGTGCCAGCAGTTACTCGAGGACAGGGGTTACCTACGAGCAGTACTTC
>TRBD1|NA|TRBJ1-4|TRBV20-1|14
CSASVHRGGEKLFF
TGCAGTGCTAGTGTTCACAGGGGAGGTGAAAAACTGTTTTTT
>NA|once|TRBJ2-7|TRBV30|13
CAWTEGASYEQYF
TGTGCCTGGACGGAGGGGGCATCCTACGAGCAGTACTTC
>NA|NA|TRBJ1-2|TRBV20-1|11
CSADRGRGYTF
TGCAGTGCTGACCGCGGGAGAGGCTACACCTTC
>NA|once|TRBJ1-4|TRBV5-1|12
CASRQVNEKLFF
TGCGCCAGCAGACAGGTTAATGAAAAACTGTTTTTT
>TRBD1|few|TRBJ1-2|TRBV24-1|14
CATSDPGQGNGYTF
TGTGCCACCAGTGACCCGGGACAGGGGAACGGCTACACCTTC
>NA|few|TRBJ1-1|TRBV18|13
CASSPLTGVEAFF
TGTGCCAGCTCACCACTAACCGGTGTGGAAGCTTTCTTT
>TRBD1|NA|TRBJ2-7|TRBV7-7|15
CASSPRTGSSYEQYF
TGTGCCAGCAGCCCTAGGACAGGATCATCCTACGAGCAGTACTTC
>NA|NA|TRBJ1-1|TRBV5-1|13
CASTRGVLEEAFF
TGCGCCAGCACCCGCGGTGTGCTAGAGGAAGCTTTCTTT
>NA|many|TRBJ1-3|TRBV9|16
CASSPLSGGSGNTIYF
TGTGCCAGCAGCCCCTTATCGGGGGGATCTGGAAACACCATATATTTT
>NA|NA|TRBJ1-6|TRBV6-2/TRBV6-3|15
CASSYGRAYNSPLHF
TGTGCCAGCAGTTATGGCAGGGCCTATAATTCACCCCTCCACTTT
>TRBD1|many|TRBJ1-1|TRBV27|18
CASSLLVRGRVWNTEAFF
TGTGCCAGCAGTTTATTGGTCAGGGGGCGCGTATGGAACACTGAAGCTTTCTTT
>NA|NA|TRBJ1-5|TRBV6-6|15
CASSYRRQIDQPQHF
TGTGCCAGCAGTTACAGAAGACAGATAGATCAGCCCCAGCATTTT
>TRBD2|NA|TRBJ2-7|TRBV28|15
CASTIRGGSSYEQYF
TGTGCCAGCACCATCCGGGGGGGGAGCTCCTACGAGCAGTACTTC
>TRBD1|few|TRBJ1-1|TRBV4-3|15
CASSQEGQGHTEAFF
TGCGCCAGCAGCCAAGAAGGACAGGGGCACACTGAAGCTTTCTTT
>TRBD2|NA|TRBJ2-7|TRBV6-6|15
CASSLGLAGVNEQYF
TGTGCCAGCAGTTTGGGACTAGCGGGAGTGAACGAGCAGTACTTC
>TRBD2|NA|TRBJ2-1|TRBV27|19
CASSSLPMSGSAPYNEQFF
TGTGCCAGCAGTTCTCTACCAATGAGCGGGAGTGCCCCCTACAATGAGCAGTTCTTC
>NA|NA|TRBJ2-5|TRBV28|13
CASSPRSEGAQYF
TGTGCCAGCAGCCCAAGGTCAGAGGGGGCCCAGTACTTC
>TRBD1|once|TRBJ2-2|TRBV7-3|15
CASSLKGASTGELFF
TGTGCCAGCAGCTTGAAGGGGGCGAGCACCGGGGAGCTGTTTTTT
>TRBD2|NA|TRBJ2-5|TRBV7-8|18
CASSLVFSPSGFQETQYF
TGTGCCAGCAGCTTAGTTTTCTCTCCTAGCGGGTTCCAAGAGACCCAGTACTTC
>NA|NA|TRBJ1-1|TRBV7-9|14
CASSLGPRGTEAFF
TGTGCCAGCAGCTTAGGGCCTCGAGGCACTGAAGCTTTCTTT
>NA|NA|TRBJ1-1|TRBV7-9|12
CASSFGETEAFF
TGTGCCAGCAGCTTCGGTGAAACTGAAGCTTTCTTT
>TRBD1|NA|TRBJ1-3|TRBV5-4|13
CASSFYQGDTIYF
TGTGCCAGCAGCTTTTATCAGGGGGACACCATATATTTT
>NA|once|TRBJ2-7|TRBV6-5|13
CASSYRGAYEQYF
TGTGCCAGCAGTTACAGGGGCGCCTACGAGCAGTACTTC
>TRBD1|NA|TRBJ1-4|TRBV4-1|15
CASSPGQGRVEKLFF
TGCGCCAGCAGCCCGGGACAGGGAAGGGTGGAAAAACTGTTTTTT
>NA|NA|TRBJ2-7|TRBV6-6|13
CASSYSNGGEQYF
TGTGCCAGCAGTTACTCGAACGGGGGCGAGCAGTACTTC
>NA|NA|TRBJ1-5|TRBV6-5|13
CASSARYNQPQHF
TGTGCCAGCAGCGCCAGGTACAATCAGCCCCAGCATTTT